This TCR beta chain was observed in a study of T cell clonality in common variable immunodeficiency. Trimming at V came to 4 bases and at J to 4 bases, leaving 9 bases not matched to a gene. There are 14 residues in the CDR3. The germline gives CDR1 DFQATT, CDR2 SNEGSKA (reference sequence). Control and CVID samples contributed equal amounts of genomic DNA. Repertoires were generated with immunoSEQ multiplex PCR, while TCRdb's copy carries only in-frame clones and drops some. This sample carries approximately 28,000 clones, none of them present only once. Notes on the study in general: Common variable immunodeficiency TCR beta sequences reportedly had fewer deletions and N-nucleotide insertions.

No CVID subject was ill or on immunomodulatory drugs when sampled. Heparinized whole blood, roughly 5 to 8.5 ml, came from each donor. Points on this clone: The antigen is undetermined. The read halts 3 residues ahead of the CDR3 end, with the missing end drawn from the germline J gene.

The receptor was isolated from a human donor with common variable immunodeficiency. Specimen: peripheral blood mononuclear cells. The chain carries TRBV20-1 and TRBJ1-2; 7 bases agree with TRBD1. CDR3 protein: CSATDRVWGYGYTF. CDR3 bases read: TGCAGTGCTACCGACAGGGTTTGGGGCTATGGC.